What follows is one TCR beta chain and its context. The record originates from a study of blood T cell repertoires in COVID-19. As for the study in general: Material from acute and convalescent COVID-19 was sourced from the United States, Italy and Spain.

Germline V CDR1 and CDR2: SGHTA, FQGNSA. The ends were cut back, 5 bases at V and 5 bases at J, with 10 bases in the middle. The CDR3 contains 12 residues. TCRdb's copy holds only in-frame clones and misses some; the assay was immunoSEQ multiplex PCR. Here the sample spans some 250,000 clones, roughly 90% being singletons. V usage is TRBV7-2 and J usage is TRBJ2-7; D might be TRBD1 (5 bases). This TCR was recovered from a man aged 30 to 39 who had recovered from COVID-19. Sequenced sample: peripheral blood. CDR3 sequence (DNA): TGTGCCAGCAGCCCTACAGGCCACGAGCAGTACTTC. This codes for CASSPTGHEQYF.